This T cell receptor (beta chain) was observed in a study of T cell responses to AZD1222 COVID-19 vaccine. General study findings and limits: Spike as a whole was targeted by vaccine-associated CD4 TCRs, dominant at 160-218 and 743-854. At baseline, seropositivity was found in only six or seven AZD1222 recipients. Among the donors, most were white British and more were female, and clonal diversity was possibly underestimated. Increases in Spike-specific TCR breadth and depth were seen after two AZD1222 doses.

A few counts support this clone. Its antigen is still unknown. At the DNA level, this CDR3 is encoded by other sequences in the same sample as well. The repertoire was sequenced with immunoSEQ multiplex PCR; TCRdb's copy has only in-frame clones and lacks some. This sample has 150,000 to 200,000 clones, with approximately 92% found just once. This TCR derives from an adult in good health. The input for sequencing was peripheral blood, taken on day 0 of AZD1222 vaccination.

Here the CDR3 reads CAISGASGSSDTQYF. The CDR3, as DNA: TGTGCCATCAGTGGGGCTAGCGGGAGTTCAGATACGCAGTATTTT. The V gene is TRBV10-3, the J gene TRBJ2-3; the match to TRBD2 covers 10 bases. V dropped 4 bases and J dropped 4; count of bases not matched to a gene: 5. The CDR3 loop spans 15 amino acids. Germline V gives CDR1 ENHRY, CDR2 SYGVKD.